This record concerns one TCR beta chain sequence. Its antigen is not known. Data came from immunoSEQ multiplex PCR; TCRdb stores just in-frame clones and leaves some out. Of 75,000 to 95,000 clones listed, 85% to 95% are singletons. These data are taken from a study of graft-versus-host responses after intestinal transplantation. The CDR3 consists of 20 residues. Here the sequenced sample was unstimulated CD4+ T cells sorted from spleen or lymph node cells, taken before transplant. This sequence joins TRBV21-1 and TRBJ1-5; the table's D gene call, TRBD1, was not cross checked with the DNA. TRBV21-1 has pseudogene status. This clonotype was obtained from a human donor who was the organ donor for an intestinal transplant. CDR3: CASSKVPGQEFNDSNQPQHF. The DNA for the CDR3 is TGTGCCAGCAGCAAAGTACCGGGACAAGAGTTTAACGATAGCAATCAGCCCCAGCATTTT.